This T cell receptor (beta chain) was recovered during a study of T cells after posttransplantation cyclophosphamide. Overall study findings and caveats: Recipient CMV seropositivity and CMV reactivation strongly tracked TRB clonality.

Control samples came 1 year after myeloablative marrow transplants with methotrexate plus calcineurin inhibitor. TCRdb keeps only in-frame clones here, not all; method: immunoSEQ multiplex PCR. The sample records roughly 21,000 clones, 86% being singletons. The CDR3 covers 13 residues. The V and J ends lost 3 bases and 5 bases, in that order; junction bases with no gene match: 0. Germline CDR1 LNHDA, CDR2 SQIVND (reference sequence). As regards this clone: Its antigen is still unknown.

The specimen was PBMCs, collected approximately 360 days after allogeneic stem cell transplant with calcineurin inhibitor and methotrexate. This TCR derives from a female patient between 25 and 45 years old who received an allogeneic stem cell transplant from an unrelated donor, was CMV-positive, and had acute and chronic GVHD. The graft donor may have given rise to some T cells. The J gene is TRBJ1-5, the V gene TRBV19; 8 bases match TRBD1. The CDR3 here is CASSMDRDQPQHF. CDR3 sequence (DNA): TGTGCCAGTAGTATGGACAGGGATCAGCCCCAGCATTTT.